The clone carrying this T cell receptor (beta chain) is labeled as large (0.1 to 1%). Its specificity is unknown. With V trimmed by 6 bases and J by 3 bases, 5 bases remained unmatched. The CDR3 length is 14 residues. General observations from the study: Tumor Tregs overlapped most with tumor, then blood, naive CD4+ cells. Naive CD4+ cells shared around an eighth of tumor Treg sequences. The TCR gene usage of tumor memory CD4+ T cells clustered together with blood and lymph node memory CD4+ cells and with lymph node naive CD4+ cells.

CD25-based Treg depletion was applied to purified naive CD4+ T cells. Adaptor-ligated barcode primers were used to amplify TRBV12-4/TRBJ1-2 clonotypes. TCRdb used MiXCR to reprocess the multiplex PCR reads, holding one entry per CDR3 protein. The sample lists 200 to 250 distinct CDR3 sequences; under 7.5% were seen once. The chain combines TRBV12-3 or TRBV12-4 with TRBJ1-2, with 9 bases identical to TRBD1. The clonotype comes from a female donor with breast cancer. Sequencing input: tumor-infiltrating naive CD4+ T cells sorted from the breast tumor. Subset in this sample: naive CD4+ T cells, CD4+CD45RA+CD25-. CDR3 nucleotides: TGTGCCAGCAGGTGGGACAGGGCAGACTATGGCTACACCTTC. Translation gives CASRWDRADYGYTF.